Listed here are 10 T cell receptor beta chains from one sample, sequenced in a study of cytomegalovirus exposure and HLA in healthy donors. 13 Jbeta primers and 60 Vbeta primers were used for the PCR. The table came from immunoSEQ multiplex PCR; TCRdb's copy has only in-frame clones and leaves some out. The sample has about 180,000 clones, approximately 84% seen once. Input material: PBMCs. The receptors shown here come from a girl between 5 and 17 years old in good health and CMV-seropositive.

The chain is built from TRBV5-5 and TRBJ2-1; TRBD2 might be the D (5 bases). V was shortened by 0 bases and J by 2 bases, with 12 bases between the two germline ends. The CDR3 loop spans 16 amino acids. Germline CDR1 and CDR2: SGHKS and YYEKEE (reference sequence). This CDR3 is CASSLGRAGTYNEQFF. CDR3 DNA: TGTGCCAGCAGCTTGGGTCGCGCCGGGACCTACAATGAGCAGTTCTTC.

The chain has TRBV5-1 and TRBJ2-1; maybe TRBD2 (5 bases). With 0 bases removed from V and 2 bases from J, the gap between germline ends came to 15 bases. The CDR3 totals 17 residues. Per germline, CDR1 SGHRS and CDR2 YFSETQ. The CDR3 region has the DNA TGCGCCAGCAGCTTGGGGTGGCTAGCAGCTACCTACAATGAGCAGTTCTTC. Protein: CASSLGWLAATYNEQFF. Complete variable domain (other parts from reference TRBV5-1 and TRBJ2-1): KAGVTQTPRYLIKTRGQQVTLSCSPISGHRSVSWYQQTPGQGLQFLFEYFSETQRNKGNFPGRFSGRQFSNSRSEMNVSTLELGDSALYLCASSLGWLAATYNEQFFGPGTRLTVL.

The rearrangement links TRBV7-9 to TRBJ2-3; 10 bases map to TRBD1. V lost 1 base to trimming and J lost 1 base; unmatched junction nucleotides: 2. Germline-derived CDR1 and CDR2 are SEHNR and FQNEAQ (reference sequence). This CDR3 region has 16 residues. CDR3 coding DNA: TGTGCCAGCAGCTTAGTCGGGACAGGGGGCACAGATACGCAGTATTTT. Its translation: CASSLVGTGGTDTQYF.

The V gene is TRBV2, the J gene TRBJ2-7; D possibly corresponds to TRBD2 (5 bases). CDR1 is SNHLY and CDR2 is FYNNEI in the germline V gene. The V end was cut by 6 bases, the J end by 5 bases, with 17 bases between. The CDR3 extends over 14 amino acids. The CDR3: CASRLVERGDEQYF. The CDR3 DNA sequence: TGTGCCAGCAGGCTGGTTGAACGGGGAGACGAGCAGTACTTC.

The gene calls are TRBV5-1 and TRBJ2-7; 9 nucleotides line up with TRBD1. After removal of 2 bases from V and 9 bases from J, the junction contained 9 bases not matched to a gene. The CDR3 loop spans 14 amino acids. The germline V gene has CDR1 SGHRS and CDR2 YFSETQ. DNA of the CDR3: TGCGCCAGCAGCTTAGTACAGGGGGCTACGGGGCAGTACTTC. Translating gives CASSLVQGATGQYF.

The table lists this clone with a count of one. V gene TRBV30 combines with J gene TRBJ2-7; TRBD2 agrees at 9 bases. V lost 3 bases to trimming and J lost 6 bases; unmatched junction nucleotides: 12. This CDR3 contains 15 residues. The germline V gene encodes CDR1 GTSNPN and CDR2 SVGIG (reference sequence). Here the CDR3 DNA reads TGTGCCTGGAGAGTGTTAGCGGGGGACCACCGCGAGCAGTACTTC. As protein: CAWRVLAGDHREQYF.

The rearrangement joins TRBV2 to TRBJ2-7, with TRBD2 matching 13 bases. The CDR3 has 15 amino acids. CDR1 is SNHLY, CDR2 FYNNEI, per germline. Trimming cost V 5 bases and J 1 base; bases outside gene matches: 2. CDR3 bases: TGTGCCAGCAGTCGGGGACTAGCGGGATCCTACGAGCAGTACTTC. Protein product: CASSRGLAGSYEQYF. Using reference TRBV2 and TRBJ2-7 for the parts outside the CDR3, the full variable domain is EPEVTQTPSHQVTQMGQEVILRCVPISNHLYFYWYRQILGQKVEFLVSFYNNEISEKSEIFDDQFSVERPDGSNFTLKIRSTKLEDSAMYFCASSRGLAGSYEQYFGPGTRLTVT.

This chain links TRBV19 with TRBJ1-2, with D possibly being TRBD1 (5 bases). CDR1 is LNHDA, CDR2 SQIVND, per germline (reference sequence). The CDR3 length is 16 residues. Trimming took off 3 bases at V and 4 bases at J, with 18 bases between the two ends. The CDR3 loop reads CASSMRTTGGSYGYTF. CDR3 bases: TGTGCCAGTAGTATGAGGACTACGGGGGGAAGCTATGGCTACACCTTC.

The V gene is TRBV19, the J gene TRBJ1-1, with D possibly being TRBD1 (5 bases). The CDR3 totals 14 residues. Germline values: CDR1 LNHDA, CDR2 SQIVND (reference sequence). Trimming cost V 3 bases and J 6 bases, with 14 bases left between them. The CDR3 DNA reads TGTGCCAGTAGTATCAGGGTTGGGCGGCCTGAAGCTTTCTTT. Amino acid sequence: CASSIRVGRPEAFF.

The V gene is TRBV30, the J gene TRBJ1-5, with TRBD1 as a possible D gene (5 bases). CDR3 length: 15 residues. Trimming removed 0 bases from V and 7 bases from J, with 16 bases in between. Germline assignment: CDR1 GTSNPN and CDR2 SVGIG (reference sequence). DNA of the CDR3: TGTGCCTGGAGTGTGACGGGGGGTTCAGGACAGCCCCAGCATTTT. Its translation: CAWSVTGGSGQPQHF. The full variable domain, completed using reference TRBV30 and TRBJ1-5, is SQTIHQWPATLVQPVGSPLSLECTVEGTSNPNLYWYRQAAGRGLQLLFYSVGIGQISSEVPQNLSASRPQDRQFILSSKKLLLSDSGFYLCAWSVTGGSGQPQHFGDGTRLSIL.